Listed below are T cell receptor beta chains from one sample, sequenced in a study of memory CD4+ T cells and cytomegalovirus serostatus. Some clones are missing from TCRdb's copy, which holds only in-frame ones; the method was immunoSEQ multiplex PCR. Of about 26,000 clones in the sample, 75% to 85% were seen once. The sample comprised memory CD4+ T cells from blood. The receptors come from an adult in good health and CMV-seronegative. The CDR3 runs from the conserved cysteine through the conserved F or W. Each record gives: J gene, D gene, V gene, clone size, CDR3 DNA, CDR3 protein. The D gene is left open where the match is weak. Part of the rows lack a size; the others show once, few, many or a class for expanded clones.

TRBJ2-2 | TRBD1 | TRBV6-4 | NA | TGTGCCAGCAGTCCTAGAGGGACAGCGAACACCGGGGAGCTGTTTTTT | CASSPRGTANTGELFF
TRBJ1-1 | NA | TRBV29-1 | NA | TGCAGCGTTGAACCGGGGGGTCGATACACTGAAGCTTTCTTT | CSVEPGGRYTEAFF
TRBJ1-1 | NA | TRBV29-1 | NA | TGCAGCGTTGGGCGAACCGACACTGAAGCTTTCTTT | CSVGRTDTEAFF
TRBJ2-2 | NA | TRBV5-4 | NA | TGTGCCAGCAGCTGGGACTCCTTGAACACCGGGGAGCTGTTTTTT | CASSWDSLNTGELFF
TRBJ2-3 | TRBD2 | TRBV14 | NA | TGTGCCAGCAGCCAAGGATCGAGCGGGGGGCTCTGGAGCACAGATACGCAGTATTTT | CASSQGSSGGLWSTDTQYF
TRBJ2-3 | TRBD2 | TRBV2 | NA | TGTGCCAGCAGGGCCCCTAGCGGGGGGGGCACAGATACGCAGTATTTT | CASRAPSGGGTDTQYF
TRBJ1-1 | TRBD1 | TRBV19 | NA | TGTGCCAGTAGTGCTAGAAGCACAGGGGGGAAGACTGAAGCTTTCTTT | CASSARSTGGKTEAFF
TRBJ1-2 | NA | TRBV2 | NA | TGTGCCAGCAGCGCGGGGGCTAACTATGGCTACACCTTC | CASSAGANYGYTF
TRBJ2-7 | NA | TRBV4-3 | NA | TGCGCCAGCAGCCAAGATTACCCTAGGGACGAGCAGTACTTC | CASSQDYPRDEQYF
TRBJ1-1 | NA | TRBV7-9 | NA | TGTGCCAGCAGCTTTGACGGGAGGTATGAAGCTTTCTTT | CASSFDGRYEAFF
TRBJ2-7 | TRBD1 | TRBV27 | NA | TGTGCCAGCAGTTTTGGACAGGGGTCCTACGAGCAGTACTTC | CASSFGQGSYEQYF
TRBJ2-6 | TRBD1 | TRBV11-1 | NA | TGTGCCAGCAGCTTGGGGACAGCCTCTGGGGCCAACGTCCTGACTTTC | CASSLGTASGANVLTF
TRBJ2-7 | NA | TRBV7-2 | NA | TGTGCCAGCAGCACTACGTCAGGGTTAGGGCAGTACTTC | CASSTTSGLGQYF
TRBJ2-5 | NA | TRBV5-1 | NA | TGCGCCAGCAGCTTGGCTGCCAGGTTAGAGACCCAGTACTTC | CASSLAARLETQYF
TRBJ1-4 | TRBD1 | TRBV5-6 | few | TGTGCCAGCAGCTTGGCGACAGGGGCTAATGAAAAACTGTTTTTT | CASSLATGANEKLFF
TRBJ1-2 | NA | TRBV14 | few | TGTGCCAGCAGCCAAGCACAGGTTGATGGCTACACCTTC | CASSQAQVDGYTF
TRBJ2-7 | NA | TRBV5-1 | NA | NA | CASSSLGLTFGSEQYF
TRBJ1-1 | TRBD1 | TRBV5-1 | NA | TGCGCCAGCAGTTATACAGGGGGCGGGAACACTGAAGCTTTCTTT | CASSYTGGGNTEAFF
TRBJ2-1 | NA | TRBV11-3 | NA | TGTGCCAGCAGCCCTGGCGGATCGTACAATGAGCAGTTCTTC | CASSPGGSYNEQFF
TRBJ1-2 | TRBD1 | TRBV7-2 | NA | TGTGCCAGCAGCCCGACAGGGAACTATGGCTACACCTTC | CASSPTGNYGYTF
TRBJ1-2 | TRBD1 | TRBV28 | few | TGTGCCAGCAGTTCCTCACCCGACAGGGGTTATGGCTACACCTTC | CASSSSPDRGYGYTF
TRBJ1-6 | NA | TRBV27 | NA | TGTGCCAGCAGTTTAACAGGGACTAATTCACCCCTCCACTTT | CASSLTGTNSPLHF
TRBJ2-2 | NA | TRBV7-3 | NA | TGTGCCAGCAGCCCCGGGACTCACTCCGGGGAGCTGTTTTTT | CASSPGTHSGELFF
TRBJ1-3 | NA | TRBV27 | NA | TGTGCCAGCAGTCCACTACAGGGTGGAAACACCATATATTTT | CASSPLQGGNTIYF
TRBJ2-3 | NA | TRBV7-2 | NA | TGTGCCAGCAGTCCTAACTCAGGGGGCACAGATACGCAGTATTTT | CASSPNSGGTDTQYF
TRBJ2-1 | NA | TRBV10-1 | NA | TGCGCCAGCAGCCGTGGGACCGCACTGGGGAATGAGCAGTTCTTC | CASSRGTALGNEQFF
TRBJ1-1 | TRBD1 | TRBV5-1 | NA | TGCGCCAGCAGCTTGGCGGTGACAGGGATGGCTGAAGCTTTCTTT | CASSLAVTGMAEAFF
TRBJ1-1 | NA | TRBV5-1 | NA | TGCGCCAGCAGCTACAACAGGAACACTGAAGCTTTCTTT | CASSYNRNTEAFF